The 21 T cell receptor beta chains given below trace back to one sample, sequenced in a study of blood T cell repertoires in COVID-19. The repertoire was sequenced with immunoSEQ multiplex PCR; TCRdb's copy has only in-frame clones and lacks some. The sample holds some 62,000 clones, approximately 80% seen once. The specimen sequenced was peripheral blood. These receptors came from a man between 60 and 70 years old with acute or convalescent COVID-19.

The chain employs TRBV7-9 and TRBJ2-1, with D hard to call. V lost 7 bases to trimming and J lost 0 bases, with 10 bases between them. The germline V gene has CDR1 SEHNR and CDR2 FQNEAQ (reference sequence). The CDR3 consists of 14 residues. The CDR3 spells CASTFSGSYNEQFF. CDR3 in DNA: TGTGCCAGCACCTTCTCGGGCTCCTACAATGAGCAGTTCTTC.

The rearrangement uses TRBV25-1 and TRBJ2-1; 7 nucleotides align to TRBD2. After removal of 8 bases from V and 7 bases from J, the junction contained 14 bases not matched to a gene. The CDR3 runs 15 residues. Looked up from germline, CDR1 is MGHDK and CDR2 is SYGVNS. CDR3 coding DNA: TGTGCCAGCCGATCCAACGTCGGGGGGTCTAATGAGCAGTTCTTC. It codes for CASRSNVGGSNEQFF.

This clone was detected a few times. The CDR3 protein is CASSHNRENTEAFF. Here the CDR3 DNA reads TGCGCCAGCAGCCATAACAGGGAGAACACTGAAGCTTTCTTT. The chain is built from TRBV4-1 and TRBJ1-1; weak D call: TRBD1 (6 bases). Germline CDR1 is MGHRA and CDR2 is YSYEKL. CDR3 length equals 14 residues. Trimming removed 3 bases at V and 1 base at J, with 9 bases between.

This clone was seen more than once but under ten times. The CDR3 is CASSIGRGAETEAFF. The DNA for the CDR3 is TGTGCCAGTAGTATCGGTCGGGGGGCGGAGACTGAAGCTTTCTTT. V and J are TRBV19 and TRBJ1-1, with D tentatively TRBD1 (6 bases). The germline gives CDR1 LNHDA, CDR2 SQIVND (reference sequence). This CDR3 is 15 amino acids long. Between the trimmed V and J ends, which lost 3 bases and 5 bases, there was a span of 16 bases. Using reference TRBV19 and TRBJ1-1 for the parts outside the CDR3, the full variable domain is DGGITQSPKYLFRKEGQNVTLSCEQNLNHDAMYWYRQDPGQGLRLIYYSQIVNDFQKGDIAEGYSVSREKKESFPLTVTSAQKNPTAFYLCASSIGRGAETEAFFGQGTRLTVV.

This clone appeared a few times. V usage is TRBV10-3 and J usage is TRBJ2-1; D unresolved. V lost 6 bases and J lost 8, with 11 bases in between. Germline loops: CDR1 ENHRY, CDR2 SYGVKD. The CDR3 is 12 residues long. The CDR3 reads CAISRTLDEQFF. The CDR3 DNA reads TGTGCCATCAGCCGAACTCTGGATGAGCAGTTCTTC.

The chain employs TRBV19 and TRBJ2-7; weak D call: TRBD1 (6 bases). Germline values: CDR1 LNHDA, CDR2 SQIVND (reference sequence). Trimming left V 5 bases short and J 0 bases short, with 14 bases between. This CDR3 has 15 residues. CDR3 coding DNA: TGTGCCAGTAGTGGACGGACAGCTAGCTCCTACGAGCAGTACTTC. The encoded protein is CASSGRTASSYEQYF.

The genes are TRBV5-1 and TRBJ2-6; D unclear. The V and J ends lost 0 bases and 2 bases respectively, with 6 bases between them. Germline loops: CDR1 SGHRS, CDR2 YFSETQ. The CDR3 consists of 15 residues. The CDR3 bases are TGCGCCAGCAGCTTGGTGGCAGCTGGGGCCAACGTCCTGACTTTC. Translated: CASSLVAAGANVLTF. The full variable domain, with the rest looked up from reference TRBV5-1 and TRBJ2-6, is KAGVTQTPRYLIKTRGQQVTLSCSPISGHRSVSWYQQTPGQGLQFLFEYFSETQRNKGNFPGRFSGRQFSNSRSEMNVSTLELGDSALYLCASSLVAAGANVLTFGAGSRLTVL.

The chain is built from TRBV28 and TRBJ1-5, with 8 positions matching TRBD1. Germline CDR1 is MDHEN and CDR2 is SYDVKM. The CDR3 sequence is 14 residues long. V lost 6 bases, J lost 4 bases, and 5 bases stayed unmatched. For the CDR3, the DNA is TGTGCCAGCAGGGGAAGACAGGGGAATCAGCCCCAGCATTTT. Translating it yields CASRGRQGNQPQHF.

J is TRBJ1-1 and V is TRBV19, with D perhaps matching TRBD1 (5 bases). V gave up 5 bases and J gave up 7 bases, with 26 bases separating them. CDR1 and CDR2 (germline): LNHDA, SQIVND (reference sequence). The CDR3 contains 17 residues. For the CDR3, the DNA is TGTGCCAGTAGTTGGGGCCGCCCCGCAGCCCCCGGGTTTGAAGCTTTCTTT. Its translation is CASSWGRPAAPGFEAFF. Variable domain in full (rest from reference TRBV19 and TRBJ1-1): DGGITQSPKYLFRKEGQNVTLSCEQNLNHDAMYWYRQDPGQGLRLIYYSQIVNDFQKGDIAEGYSVSREKKESFPLTVTSAQKNPTAFYLCASSWGRPAAPGFEAFFGQGTRLTVV.

The chain combines TRBV6-2 or TRBV6-3 with TRBJ1-1; D is possibly TRBD1 (6 bases). With 0 bases removed from V and 1 base from J, the gap between germline ends came to 12 bases. The CDR3 loop spans 16 amino acids. Germline lookup yields CDR1 MNHEY and CDR2 SVGEGT. The CDR3 is CASSYSVGQKNTEAFF. The CDR3 region has the DNA TGTGCCAGCAGTTACTCTGTTGGACAGAAGAACACTGAAGCTTTCTTT.

CDR3 sequence (DNA): TGCGCCTCCCAACCCCGTCTAGCGGGAGGGCGGGATGAGCAGTTCTTC. This encodes CASQPRLAGGRDEQFF. The chain carries TRBV4-1 and TRBJ2-1; 12 bases match TRBD2. The germline CDR1 and CDR2 sequences are MGHRA and YSYEKL. V lost 11 bases, J lost 8 bases, and 16 bases stayed unmatched. The CDR3 spans 16 residues.

This clone was counted between two and nine times. This chain uses TRBV21-1 with TRBJ1-6; the table names TRBD1, a call not compared with the DNA. TRBV21-1 is flagged as a pseudogene. The CDR3 extends over 16 amino acids. This CDR3 is CASSAWDRGRESPLHF. DNA for the CDR3: TGTGCCAGCAGCGCCTGGGACAGGGGGCGCGAATCACCCCTCCACTTT.

Ten or more counts support this clone. The J gene is TRBJ1-4, the V gene TRBV12-3 or TRBV12-4, with a tentative D call TRBD1 (5 bases). This CDR3 is built from 12 residues. V was trimmed by 3 bases and J by 12 bases, leaving 11 bases between them. CDR3 bases: TGTGCCAGCAGTTTTAGGGGATGGGAACTGTTTTTT. Its protein is CASSFRGWELFF.

The V and J genes are TRBV29-1 and TRBJ1-2, with D maybe TRBD1 (5 bases). Trimming stripped 6 bases from V and 5 bases from J, with 13 bases between. Germline-derived CDR1 and CDR2 are SQVTM and ANQGSEA. The CDR3 sequence is 12 residues long. The CDR3 DNA follows: TGCAGCGTCGGTTCAGGGTCGTATGGCTACACCTTC. Amino acids: CSVGSGSYGYTF.

The gene calls are TRBV13 and TRBJ2-7; weak D call: TRBD1 (7 bases). The V end was cut by 5 bases, the J end by 0 bases, with 23 bases between. The length of the CDR3 is 18 residues. The V gene's germline CDR1 is PRHDT and CDR2 FYEKMQ (reference sequence). CDR3 residues: CASSPRRGPSHSSYEQYF. CDR3 coding DNA: TGTGCCAGCAGCCCACGGAGGGGGCCCTCACATAGCTCCTACGAGCAGTACTTC.

This chain connects TRBV7-2 to TRBJ2-2; the D is unclear. V lost 3 bases to trimming and J lost 7 bases, with 6 bases between them. Germline V gene data show CDR1 as SGHTA and CDR2 as FQGNSA. The length of the CDR3 is 12 residues. CDR3 nucleotides: TGTGCCAGCAGCTTCCTGTTCGGGGAGCTGTTTTTT. It translates to CASSFLFGELFF.

The chain combines TRBV10-1 with TRBJ2-1; the match to TRBD2 covers 7 bases. The CDR3 totals 13 residues. Germline loops: CDR1 WNHNN, CDR2 SYGVQD (reference sequence). Trimming took 5 bases from V and 10 from J; bases not matched to a gene: 8. CDR3 nucleotide sequence: TGCGCCAGCAGTAGCGGGGCCGATGCCGAGCAGTTCTTC. Amino acids: CASSSGADAEQFF.

J is TRBJ2-1 and V is TRBV9; D unresolved. Germline assignment: CDR1 SGDLS and CDR2 YYNGEE. Trimming removed 7 bases from V and 9 bases from J, with 14 bases in between. This CDR3 is 12 amino acids long. DNA of the CDR3: TGTGCCAGCGGGGTAGGCGCAAGTGAGCAGTTCTTC. This encodes CASGVGASEQFF.

This clone was observed a single time. The V and J genes are TRBV10-3 and TRBJ2-5, with 9 positions matching TRBD2. CDR1 is ENHRY, CDR2 SYGVKD, per germline. CDR3 size: 14 residues. J was trimmed by 5 bases and V by 11 bases; bases with no gene match: 12. The CDR3 DNA is TGTGCCGCCAGAACTAGCGGGCCCCGGGAGACCCAGTACTTC. It encodes CAARTSGPRETQYF.

The chain combines TRBV15 with TRBJ2-5; the D is unclear. Deletions cut 0 bases from V and 7 bases from J, with 12 bases between. The germline gives CDR1 LNHNV, CDR2 YYDKDF (reference sequence). This CDR3 region has 14 residues. The CDR3 here is CATSREYSSGTQYF. The CDR3 DNA sequence: TGTGCCACCAGCAGAGAATACTCATCTGGGACCCAGTACTTC.

V is TRBV7-2 and J is TRBJ1-3; 7 nucleotides align to TRBD1. Germline trimming cut 1 base from V and 3 bases from J; bases unmatched to any gene: 3. The CDR3 has 15 residues. Germline lookup yields CDR1 SGHTA and CDR2 FQGNSA. The CDR3 sequence: CASSLEGANGNTIYF. The CDR3 DNA follows: TGTGCCAGCAGCTTAGAGGGGGCGAATGGAAACACCATATATTTT.